Listed below are T cell receptor beta chains from one sample, sequenced in a study of T-cell reconstitution after alpha-beta-depleted transplantation in children. TCRdb fed the PCR reads into MiXCR, producing one record per CDR3 protein. The sample records approximately 490,000 distinct CDR3 sequences, under 15% being singletons. The sequenced sample was PBMCs from the stem cell graft donor, obtained from the stem cell graft. The source of these receptors is a human donor who donated a stem cell graft to a child with combined immunodeficiency. The CDR3 runs from the conserved cysteine through the conserved F or W. A D gene is named only where the DNA matches it firmly. Where a row states a size, it is once, few, many or the class of an expanded clone; other rows omit it.

J gene	V gene	clone size	D gene	CDR3 protein	CDR3 DNA
TRBJ2-3	TRBV4-3	many	TRBD1	CASSQWTGSTDTQYF	TGCGCCAGCAGCCAATGGACAGGGAGCACAGATACGCAGTATTTT
TRBJ2-6	TRBV5-1	many	-	CASGQSSGANVLTF	TGCGCCAGCGGTCAGAGCTCTGGGGCCAACGTCCTGACTTTC
TRBJ1-5	TRBV30	few	-	CAWSADYNQPQHF	TGTGCCTGGAGTGCGGACTACAATCAGCCCCAGCATTTT
TRBJ2-7	TRBV5-1	few	TRBD1	CASSLNRDRGYEQYF	TGCGCCAGCAGCCTAAACCGGGACAGGGGTTACGAGCAGTACTTC
TRBJ2-5	TRBV7-9	few	-	CASSWDFGPETQYF	TGTGCCAGCAGCTGGGATTTTGGACCCGAGACCCAGTACTTC
TRBJ2-1	TRBV4-3	few	-	CASWGVTLRSSYNEQFF	TGCGCCTCTTGGGGGGTCACCCTCCGGAGCTCCTACAATGAGCAGTTCTTC
TRBJ2-5	TRBV4-1	few	-	CASSHQGEETQYF	TGCGCCAGCAGCCACCAGGGAGAAGAGACCCAGTACTTC
TRBJ2-3	TRBV12-3/TRBV12-4	-	TRBD1	CASSFSSGGFADTQYF	TGTGCCAGCAGTTTCTCGTCAGGGGGTTTCGCAGATACGCAGTATTTT
TRBJ2-1	TRBV7-9	few	TRBD1	CASSLPGTGFALEQFF	TGTGCCAGCAGCCTCCCTGGGACAGGGTTTGCCCTTGAGCAGTTCTTC
TRBJ2-1	TRBV3-1	-	-	CASSLGYLGQGGRQNEQFF	TGTGCCAGCAGTTTAGGGTATTTAGGGCAGGGAGGTCGTCAGAATGAGCAGTTCTTC
TRBJ2-4	TRBV14	-	TRBD1	CASSHPTGIQYF	TGTGCCAGCAGCCACCCGACAGGGATTCAGTACTTC
TRBJ2-1	TRBV9	few	TRBD2	CASSVGLGSRNEQFF	TGTGCCAGCAGCGTTGGACTAGGCTCCCGTAATGAGCAGTTCTTC
TRBJ2-3	TRBV25-1	-	TRBD2	CASSRRTSGAGADTQYF	TGTGCCAGCAGTCGAAGGACTAGCGGAGCAGGGGCAGATACGCAGTATTTT
TRBJ2-2	TRBV10-3	many	-	CAISRDRPDGELFF	TGTGCCATCAGCCGGGACCGACCGGACGGGGAGCTGTTTTTT
TRBJ1-4	TRBV18	many	-	CASSVGGDEKLFF	TGTGCCAGCTCAGTCGGTGGGGATGAAAAACTGTTTTTT
TRBJ1-5	TRBV12-3/TRBV12-4	-	-	CASSLNFRPEQPQHF	TGTGCCAGCAGTTTAAATTTTCGGCCGGAGCAGCCCCAGCATTTT
TRBJ1-5	TRBV7-9	-	TRBD1	CASSLGTGEGQPQHF	TGTGCCAGCAGCTTAGGGACAGGGGAAGGTCAGCCCCAGCATTTT
TRBJ2-1	TRBV6-6	many	TRBD1	CASSATGEVEQFF	TGTGCCAGCAGCGCGACAGGGGAGGTTGAGCAGTTCTTC
TRBJ1-2	TRBV5-5	few	-	CASSPGGSYTF	TGTGCCAGCAGCCCCGGTGGGAGCTACACCTTC
TRBJ2-3	TRBV29-1	few	-	CSVDFGSSTDTQYF	TGCAGCGTTGATTTCGGATCTAGCACAGATACGCAGTATTTT
TRBJ2-7	TRBV20-1	many	-	CSARDSKQEAPYEQYF	TGCAGTGCTAGAGATTCCAAACAAGAGGCCCCCTACGAGCAGTACTTC
TRBJ2-7	TRBV12-5	-	TRBD1	CASGLGQGARYEQYF	TGTGCTAGTGGTTTGGGGCAGGGGGCGCGGTACGAGCAGTACTTC
TRBJ1-6	TRBV12-3/TRBV12-4	-	-	CASSLGQSYSPLHF	TGTGCCAGCAGTTTAGGGCAGTCTTATTCACCCCTCCACTTT
TRBJ2-1	TRBV29-1	few	-	CSGGQGNTGNEQFF	TGCAGCGGCGGGCAGGGAAACACGGGGAATGAGCAGTTCTTC
TRBJ2-3	TRBV9	few	-	CASSVGGGAGTDTQYF	TGTGCCAGCAGCGTAGGAGGCGGGGCGGGCACAGATACGCAGTATTTT
TRBJ2-1	TRBV6-5	many	-	CASSYEMGRSSYNEQFF	TGTGCCAGCAGTTACGAAATGGGTAGGAGCTCCTACAATGAGCAGTTCTTC
TRBJ2-3	TRBV9	-	-	CASSVGPWGSSTDTQYF	TGTGCCAGCAGCGTAGGGCCCTGGGGATCTAGCACAGATACGCAGTATTTT
TRBJ2-7	TRBV18	-	-	CASSPRLGHLYEQYF	TGTGCCAGCTCACCACGCCTAGGACACCTCTACGAGCAGTACTTC
TRBJ2-3	TRBV21-1	few	-	CASSKAREGADTQYF	TGTGCCAGCAGCAAAGCCCGGGAGGGGGCAGATACGCAGTATTTT
TRBJ1-6	TRBV18	-	-	CASSPRVGNDSPLHF	TGTGCCAGCTCACCCAGGGTTGGGAATGACTCACCCCTCCACTTT
TRBJ2-5	TRBV9	few	TRBD1	CASSVSRTGVVETQYF	TGTGCCAGCAGCGTAAGCCGGACAGGCGTTGTGGAGACCCAGTACTTC
TRBJ2-1	TRBV18	few	-	CASSPTANSYNEQFF	TGTGCCAGCTCACCTACAGCTAACTCCTACAATGAGCAGTTCTTC
TRBJ2-7	TRBV15	many	-	CATSRDQGEQYF	TGTGCCACCAGCAGAGATCAGGGGGAGCAGTACTTC
TRBJ2-1	TRBV12-3/TRBV12-4	many	-	CASSSAEVWGQQFF	TGTGCCAGTTCCTCCGCAGAGGTGTGGGGGCAGCAGTTCTTC
TRBJ2-3	TRBV2	many	-	CASSPWGDTQYF	TGTGCCAGCAGTCCTTGGGGAGATACGCAGTATTTT
TRBJ2-1	TRBV9	-	-	CASSPPGSLYNEQFF	TGTGCCAGCAGCCCCCCTGGGAGTCTATACAATGAGCAGTTCTTC
TRBJ2-7	TRBV11-1	-	TRBD1	CASSSRGRRSSYEQYF	TGTGCCAGCAGCTCAAGGGGGCGGCGTAGCTCCTACGAGCAGTACTTC
TRBJ2-7	TRBV12-3/TRBV12-4	many	TRBD1	CASRGQGSSYEQYF	TGTGCCAGCAGGGGACAGGGAAGCTCCTACGAGCAGTACTTC
TRBJ1-1	TRBV29-1	-	-	CSARQTVNTEAFF	TGCAGCGCCAGACAGACTGTGAACACTGAAGCTTTCTTT
TRBJ2-3	TRBV18	-	-	CASSPPPGDRMDTQYF	TGTGCCAGCTCACCACCGCCGGGGGACCGGATGGATACGCAGTATTTT
TRBJ1-1	TRBV2	few	TRBD1	CASRRTGVNTEAFF	TGTGCCAGCAGAAGGACAGGGGTGAACACTGAAGCTTTCTTT
TRBJ2-1	TRBV7-9	few	-	CASSLGKYYNEQFF	TGTGCCAGCAGCCTTGGGAAGTACTACAATGAGCAGTTCTTC